This entry describes one TCR beta chain. CDR3 length equals 17 residues. Trimming took 0 bases from V and 4 from J; bases not matched to a gene: 4. Germline V CDR1 and CDR2: SGDLS, YYNGEE. For each sample, template was 600 ng of bulk tumor genomic DNA. Each primary tumor yielded several biopsies, collected far apart from one another at surgery. Curative surgical treatment was performed in patients who had newly diagnosed, untreated non-small cell lung cancer. Surgery with curative intent was being performed on the donors, who were newly diagnosed non-small cell lung cancer patients. This sample is drawn from a study of immune heterogeneity within non-small cell lung tumors. Multiplex PCR (32 V and 13 J primers) was used to amplify the TCR beta CDR3. From the multiplex PCR reads, TCRdb called clonotypes with MiXCR, one entry per CDR3 protein. This table has about 1,200 distinct CDR3 sequences, over 40% appearing once.

Sequences were obtained from lung tumor tissue. The sequence was obtained from a man aged 55 to 70 with non-small cell lung cancer. The V gene is TRBV9, the J gene TRBJ2-1; 13 bases are shared with TRBD2. The CDR3 is CASSVGTSGRSYNEQFF. The CDR3 bases are TGTGCCAGCAGCGTAGGGACTAGCGGGAGATCTTACAATGAGCAGTTCTTC.